The next 22 T cell receptor beta chains were all read from a single sample in a study of Ad26.COV2.S vaccination and SARS-CoV-2 variants. Documented treatment: some 20 received Ad26.COV2.S at low or high dose, single or two shots; 5 received placebo; per-sample allocation not given. On day 63 after the first injection, vaccine and placebo recipients gave samples. The protocol was immunoSEQ multiplex PCR, while the TCRdb copy is restricted to in-frame clones and leaves out a portion. The sample lists about 400,000 clones; around 91% were seen once. The sequencing used peripheral blood, collected in a trial of Ad26.COV2.S vaccine versus placebo. All receptors come from a person aged 18-60 years who received the Ad26.COV2.S COVID-19 vaccine or a placebo.

The CDR3 reads CATSESGRTDTQYF. The CDR3, as DNA: TGTGCCACCAGTGAAAGCGGGAGGACAGATACGCAGTATTTT. The chain links TRBV24-1 to TRBJ2-3; 9 nucleotides agree with TRBD2. V shed 4 bases and J 3 bases; nucleotides not matched to a gene: 1. Germline V gene data show CDR1 as KGHDR and CDR2 as SFDVKD. The CDR3 is 14 residues long.

V usage is TRBV28 and J usage is TRBJ1-2; D is perhaps TRBD1 (6 bases). V was cut by 3 bases and J by 2 bases, with 16 bases left in between. The CDR3 spans 16 residues. Germline V gene lookup returns CDR1 MDHEN and CDR2 SYDVKM. The CDR3 region is CASSLGESDRNYGYTF. CDR3 coding DNA: TGTGCCAGCAGTTTGGGTGAGTCGGACAGAAACTATGGCTACACCTTC.

The V gene is TRBV28, the J gene TRBJ2-3, with 9 bases fitting TRBD2. V shed 7 bases, J shed 6 bases, and the junction held 17 bases outside the gene matches. Per the germline V gene, CDR1 is MDHEN and CDR2 is SYDVKM. The CDR3 contains 17 residues. CDR3 amino acids: CASNPVASGDSWDTQYF. The CDR3 DNA follows: TGTGCCAGCAATCCCGTGGCTAGCGGGGACTCATGGGATACGCAGTATTTT.

This CDR3 reads CASSYSGFLDSPLHF. The CDR3 DNA reads as TGTGCCAGCAGTTACTCGGGATTTTTGGATTCACCCCTCCACTTT. The chain combines TRBV6-2 or TRBV6-3 with TRBJ1-6, with D unresolved. The CDR3 covers 15 residues. Trimming pared 0 bases from V and 8 bases from J, leaving 11 bases between. CDR1 is MNHEY, CDR2 SVGEGT, per germline.

The chain joins TRBV19 to TRBJ2-2; possibly TRBD2 for D (6 bases). This CDR3 has 17 amino acids. Trimming removed 5 bases from V and 2 bases from J, with 18 bases in between. CDR1 and CDR2 from the germline V gene are LNHDA and SQIVND (reference sequence). This CDR3 reads CASSRPSRDLNTGELFF. The CDR3 bases are TGTGCCAGTAGTCGCCCCTCCCGGGACTTAAACACCGGGGAGCTGTTTTTT.

The chain employs TRBV6-2 or TRBV6-3 and TRBJ2-7; 9 bases map to TRBD2. The CDR3 covers 14 residues. The germline CDR1 and CDR2 sequences are MNHEY and SVGEGT. Unmatched junction bases numbered 0, after V lost 2 bases and J lost 1 base. CDR3: CASSYSGRSYEQYF. CDR3 nucleotide sequence: TGTGCCAGCAGTTACAGCGGGAGGTCCTACGAGCAGTACTTC.

CDR3 sequence reads: CASSQRPVAKNIQYF. DNA of the CDR3: TGCGCCAGCAGCCAACGGCCCGTAGCCAAAAACATTCAGTACTTC. The chain has TRBV4-1 and TRBJ2-4; D gene uncertain. This CDR3 has 15 amino acids. The V gene's germline CDR1 is MGHRA and CDR2 YSYEKL. Trimming stripped 2 bases from V and 0 bases from J, with 8 bases between.

CDR3 amino acids: CASSEGRGQDTQYF. The CDR3 bases are TGTGCCAGCAGTGAAGGCAGGGGACAAGATACGCAGTATTTT. V usage is TRBV2 and J usage is TRBJ2-3; D might be TRBD1 (6 bases). Germline lookup yields CDR1 SNHLY and CDR2 FYNNEI. This CDR3 is 14 amino acids long. V lost 1 base and J 5 bases, leaving 10 bases between the germline ends.

This clone was picked up one time. The rearrangement links TRBV18 to TRBJ1-3; D gene uncertain. The V end was cut by 3 bases, the J end by 0 bases, with 9 bases between. Per the germline V gene, CDR1 is KGHSH and CDR2 is LQKENI. This CDR3 contains 15 residues. The CDR3 loop reads CASSPIAGSGNTIYF. CDR3 sequence (DNA): TGTGCCAGCTCACCCATCGCGGGCTCTGGAAACACCATATATTTT.

The V gene is TRBV7-2, the J gene TRBJ2-2; no definite D call. CDR1 is SGHTA, CDR2 FQGNSA, per germline. This CDR3 is built from 13 residues. Deletions cut 5 bases from V and 6 bases from J, with 10 bases between. In DNA, the CDR3 is TGTGCCAGCAGCACCGACACGCCCGGGGAGCTGTTTTTT. Translated: CASSTDTPGELFF.

This chain uses TRBV4-1 with TRBJ1-1, with D perhaps TRBD1 (5 bases). Deletions cut 2 bases from V and 6 bases from J, with 10 bases between. Germline CDR1 and CDR2: MGHRA and YSYEKL. This CDR3 is built from 13 residues. CDR3 loop: CASSQIEGAEAFF. Here the CDR3 DNA reads TGCGCCAGCAGCCAAATAGAAGGGGCTGAAGCTTTCTTT.

V usage is TRBV18 and J usage is TRBJ2-7; D uncertain. The CDR3 has 14 amino acids. CDR1 is KGHSH, CDR2 LQKENI, per germline. Between the trimmed V and J ends, which lost 3 bases and 7 bases, there was a span of 16 bases. The CDR3, as DNA: TGTGCCAGCTCACCGTTATGGAGCTTTGAAGAGCAGTACTTC. Its translation: CASSPLWSFEEQYF.

This clone was seen once. The chain uses TRBV9 and TRBJ2-3; D not resolved. CDR1 is SGDLS and CDR2 is YYNGEE in the germline V gene. The CDR3 has 15 residues. V gave up 0 bases and J gave up 0 bases, with 8 bases separating them. In DNA form, the CDR3 reads TGTGCCAGCAGCGTAGGCCGGGCTAGCACAGATACGCAGTATTTT. This gives the protein CASSVGRASTDTQYF. The entire variable domain, with the rest obtained from reference TRBV9 and TRBJ2-3, is as follows: DSGVTQTPKHLITATGQRVTLRCSPRSGDLSVYWYQQSLDQGLQFLIQYYNGEERAKGNILERFSAQQFPDLHSELNLSSLELGDSALYFCASSVGRASTDTQYFGPGTRLTVL.

The J gene is TRBJ2-7, the V gene TRBV9, with TRBD1 matching 8 bases. CDR3 length equals 16 residues. The germline V gene has CDR1 SGDLS and CDR2 YYNGEE. J gave up 6 bases and V 0 bases, and 11 bases lay outside the gene matches. The CDR3 DNA follows: TGTGCCAGCAGCGTAGATGGGGGGACAGGTTCGGTCGAGCAGTACTTC. This codes for CASSVDGGTGSVEQYF.

The V gene is TRBV5-1, the J gene TRBJ1-6; D not resolved. Trimming shortened V by 0 bases and J by 7 bases, and 11 bases separated the two germline ends. Per germline, CDR1 SGHRS and CDR2 YFSETQ. The CDR3 has 15 amino acids. DNA of the CDR3: TGCGCCAGCAGCTTGGCCGTGACGGGAAATTCACCCCTCCACTTT. The encoded protein is CASSLAVTGNSPLHF.

The rearrangement uses TRBV30 and TRBJ2-6; 7 nucleotides align to TRBD1. This CDR3 spans 15 amino acids. Germline CDR1 is GTSNPN and CDR2 is SVGIG (reference sequence). V was clipped by 8 bases and J by 2 bases; unmatched bases: 9. CDR3 loop: CARDRVTAGANVLTF. The DNA of the CDR3 is TGTGCCCGAGACAGGGTCACGGCTGGGGCCAACGTCCTGACTTTC.

The chain combines TRBV5-1 with TRBJ2-1; D gene uncertain. CDR3 length: 14 amino acids. The V gene's germline CDR1 is SGHRS and CDR2 YFSETQ. V was cut by 1 base and J by 4 bases, with 9 bases left in between. The CDR3 sequence: CASSLSADYNEQFF. The CDR3 DNA follows: TGCGCCAGCAGCTTGAGTGCGGATTACAATGAGCAGTTCTTC.

This chain joins TRBV3-1 (or the pseudogene TRBV3-2) and TRBJ1-1; a weak D match, TRBD1 (6 bases). The V end was cut by 8 bases, the J end by 6 bases, with 16 bases between. Germline V gene lookup returns CDR1 LGHDT and CDR2 YNNKEL (reference sequence). The CDR3 extends over 13 amino acids. The CDR3 loop is CASRSGGVAEAFF. The CDR3 coding sequence is TGTGCCAGCCGCAGTGGGGGCGTGGCTGAAGCTTTCTTT.

The chain recombines TRBV7-2 with TRBJ1-5; D is perhaps TRBD1 (5 bases). The CDR3 spans 14 residues. The V and J ends lost 1 base and 5 bases respectively, with 9 bases between them. The germline CDR1 and CDR2 sequences are SGHTA and FQGNSA. The CDR3 DNA reads as TGTGCCAGCAGCTTAGGGGACCGCTATCAGCCCCAGCATTTT. Amino acids: CASSLGDRYQPQHF.

This clone was observed once. The gene calls are TRBV28 and TRBJ1-4; D gene unclear. This CDR3 is 14 amino acids long. From germline, CDR1 is MDHEN and CDR2 SYDVKM. V lost 8 bases, J lost 0 bases, and 10 bases lay in between. The CDR3 region has the DNA TGTGCCAGCCGAGACGGTTCAACTAATGAAAAACTGTTTTTT. Protein sequence: CASRDGSTNEKLFF.

The V and J genes are TRBV5-6 and TRBJ2-6, with D possibly TRBD1 on 6 matching bases. The germline V and J ends were trimmed by 2 bases and 3 bases, with 9 bases remaining between them. This CDR3 contains 15 residues. CDR1 SGHDT and CDR2 YYEEEE come from the germline V gene. The CDR3 DNA sequence: TGTGCCAGCAGCTTTATGACAGGTGGGGCCAACGTCCTGACTTTC. Protein: CASSFMTGGANVLTF.

Worth noting for this clone: Other DNA sequences in this sample translate to the same CDR3. The CDR3 region has the DNA TGTGCCACCAGCAGAGATGCCGGAGGGGAGACCCAGTACTTC. Protein sequence: CATSRDAGGETQYF. This chain connects TRBV15 to TRBJ2-5, with D perhaps matching TRBD2 (6 bases). The CDR3 covers 14 residues. Germline V CDR1 and CDR2: LNHNV, YYDKDF (reference sequence). V was pared by 0 bases and J by 5 bases, with 10 bases between. The complete variable domain, with remaining parts taken from reference TRBV15 and TRBJ2-5, reads DAMVIQNPRYQVTQFGKPVTLSCSQTLNHNVMYWYQQKSSQAPKLLFHYYDKDFNNEADTPDNFQSRRPNTSFCFLDIRSPGLGDTAMYLCATSRDAGGETQYFGPGTRLLVL.